The 17 T cell receptor beta chains listed next were all sequenced from one sample in a study of blood T cell repertoires in COVID-19. Assay used: immunoSEQ multiplex PCR; TCRdb lists only in-frame clones, some missing. Of about 87,000 clones listed, over 70% are singletons. The sequenced sample was peripheral blood. These TCRs come from a woman between 50 and 59 years old with acute or convalescent COVID-19.

This chain joins TRBV3-1 (or the pseudogene TRBV3-2) and TRBJ1-2; tentative D call: TRBD1 (5 bases). The CDR3 totals 14 residues. Trimming pared 0 bases from V and 8 bases from J, leaving 13 bases between. Per the germline V gene, CDR1 is LGHDT and CDR2 is YNNKEL (reference sequence). The CDR3 DNA reads TGTGCCAGCAGCCAAGAGGGGGGGTTCTACGGCTACACCTTC. It encodes CASSQEGGFYGYTF.

The CDR3: CASSLIWTGGVQPQHF. Here the CDR3 DNA reads TGTGCCAGCAGCTTGATTTGGACAGGGGGCGTTCAGCCCCAGCATTTT. V gene TRBV5-8 combines with J gene TRBJ1-5, with 11 nucleotides matching TRBD1. Per germline, CDR1 SGHTS and CDR2 YDEGEE. The V segment lost 1 base and the J segment 6 bases; nucleotides outside the gene matches: 6. The CDR3 spans 16 residues. The variable domain in full, completed from reference TRBV5-8 and TRBJ1-5, reads EAGVTQSPTHLIKTRGQQATLRCSPISGHTSVYWYQQALGLGLQFLLWYDEGEERNRGNFPPRFSGRQFPNYSSELNVNALELEDSALYLCASSLIWTGGVQPQHFGDGTRLSIL.

The chain uses TRBV18 and TRBJ2-2; a possible D gene is TRBD1 (5 bases). Trimming removed 3 bases at V and 0 bases at J, with 11 bases between. The germline V gene encodes CDR1 KGHSH and CDR2 LQKENI. This CDR3 spans 16 amino acids. CDR3 bases: TGTGCCAGCTCACCCCAGCAGGGCGCGAACACCGGGGAGCTGTTTTTT. Translated, it gives CASSPQQGANTGELFF.

This clone showed up many times. The chain employs TRBV9 and TRBJ2-7; the D gene is possibly TRBD1 (5 bases). The germline V gene has CDR1 SGDLS and CDR2 YYNGEE. Trimming pared 0 bases from V and 3 bases from J, leaving 10 bases between. The CDR3 is made up of 14 amino acids. The CDR3 DNA is TGTGCCAGCAGCGTAGCCGCGACAGACTACGAGCAGTACTTC. It specifies CASSVAATDYEQYF.

This chain connects TRBV28 to TRBJ2-3, with 14 bases that match TRBD2. The CDR3 runs 18 residues. V lost 3 bases, J lost 6 bases, and 11 bases stayed unmatched. Germline V gene sequence: CDR1 MDHEN, CDR2 SYDVKM. CDR3 bases: TGTGCCAGCAGTTTCCCGGGACTAGCGGGGGATCGGGGTGATACGCAGTATTTT. This sequence encodes CASSFPGLAGDRGDTQYF.

In its sample, this clone was seen a few times. The chain links TRBV3-1 (or the pseudogene TRBV3-2) to TRBJ1-3; 8 nucleotides line up with TRBD1. From germline, CDR1 is LGHDT and CDR2 YNNKEL (reference sequence). The CDR3 covers 16 residues. Unmatched junction bases numbered 3, after V lost 2 bases and J lost 0 bases. CDR3: CASSQRQGISGNTIYF. The CDR3, as DNA: TGTGCCAGCAGCCAAAGACAGGGGATCTCTGGAAACACCATATATTTT.

The chain couples TRBV5-7 to TRBJ1-5; a weak D match, TRBD1 (5 bases). TRBV5-7 is classed as an ORF, of uncertain function. Trimming stripped 3 bases from V and 4 bases from J, with 17 bases between. The CDR3 sequence is 16 residues long. Written as DNA, the CDR3 is TGTGCCAGCAGCTCCCCGGCAGGGCCGCATAATCAGCCCCAGCATTTT. It translates to CASSSPAGPHNQPQHF.

The chain recombines TRBV28 with TRBJ1-2, with 7 nucleotides matching TRBD1. After removal of 6 bases from V and 4 bases from J, the junction contained 5 bases not matched to a gene. Germline loops: CDR1 MDHEN, CDR2 SYDVKM. The CDR3 is 13 residues long. The CDR3 DNA reads as TGTGCCAGCAGCCTCGACAGGGTCTATGGCTACACCTTC. Protein: CASSLDRVYGYTF.

J is TRBJ2-5 and V is TRBV9; D is perhaps TRBD2 (6 bases). Germline V lookup: CDR1 SGDLS, CDR2 YYNGEE. The V and J ends lost 4 bases and 5 bases respectively, with 18 bases between them. CDR3 length: 15 amino acids. CDR3 nucleotides: TGTGCCAGCAGCCTACACGGCGGGAAGATGGAGACCCAGTACTTC. As protein: CASSLHGGKMETQYF. Combining the CDR3 with reference TRBV9 and TRBJ2-5 gives the whole variable domain DSGVTQTPKHLITATGQRVTLRCSPRSGDLSVYWYQQSLDQGLQFLIQYYNGEERAKGNILERFSAQQFPDLHSELNLSSLELGDSALYFCASSLHGGKMETQYFGPGTRLLVL.

This clone was counted between two and nine times. The chain uses TRBV3-1 (or the pseudogene TRBV3-2) and TRBJ1-2; 7 bases map to TRBD1. J was trimmed by 5 bases and V by 4 bases; bases with no gene match: 4. The CDR3 contains 13 residues. Germline CDR1 and CDR2: LGHDT and YNNKEL (reference sequence). The CDR3 loop is CASSLTGPYGYTF. In DNA, the CDR3 is TGTGCCAGCAGCCTGACAGGGCCTTATGGCTACACCTTC.

This chain connects TRBV7-9 to TRBJ1-2; tentatively, D is TRBD1 (6 bases). This CDR3 is 14 amino acids long. Deletions cut 5 bases from V and 6 bases from J, with 16 bases between. Germline lookup yields CDR1 SEHNR and CDR2 FQNEAQ (reference sequence). The CDR3, as DNA: TGTGCCAGCAGCGCACTGGACAGAATCCATGGCTACACCTTC. Amino acids: CASSALDRIHGYTF. The whole variable domain, remainder taken from reference TRBV7-9 and TRBJ1-2, is DTGVSQNPRHKITKRGQNVTFRCDPISEHNRLYWYRQTLGQGPEFLTYFQNEAQLEKSRLLSDRFSAERPKGSFSTLEIQRTEQGDSAMYLCASSALDRIHGYTFGSGTRLTVV.

The chain is built from TRBV28 and TRBJ1-4; D might be TRBD1 (5 bases). The ends were cut back, 6 bases at V and 5 bases at J, with 10 bases in the middle. Germline V lookup: CDR1 MDHEN, CDR2 SYDVKM. The CDR3 length is 13 residues. The CDR3, as DNA: TGTGCCAGCAGATACGACAGCAATGAAAAACTGTTTTTT. It codes for CASRYDSNEKLFF.

V and J are TRBV7-2 and TRBJ1-2; 7 nucleotides align to TRBD1. Germline V gene lookup returns CDR1 SGHTA and CDR2 FQGNSA. The J segment lost 4 bases and the V segment lost 6 bases, leaving 11 bases of the junction unmatched. The CDR3 is 15 residues long. The CDR3, as DNA: TGTGCCAGCAGTCCCTCGGGACAGCCTGCCTATGGCTACACCTTC. Amino acid sequence: CASSPSGQPAYGYTF.

V usage is TRBV6-5 and J usage is TRBJ2-3, with TRBD2 as a possible D gene (5 bases). The CDR3 runs to 16 residues. Between the trimmed V and J ends, which lost 0 bases and 2 bases, there was a span of 12 bases. Germline loops: CDR1 MNHEY, CDR2 SVGAGI. The CDR3 DNA is TGTGCCAGCAGTTACTCCCTAGCAGGCGACACAGATACGCAGTATTTT. Translation: CASSYSLAGDTDTQYF.

The V gene is TRBV9, the J gene TRBJ2-7, with 9 nucleotides matching TRBD1. The germline gives CDR1 SGDLS, CDR2 YYNGEE. CDR3 length equals 15 residues. Trimming cost V 0 bases and J 2 bases; bases outside gene matches: 3. The CDR3 nucleotides are TGTGCCAGCAGCGTAGGGGGACAGGGCGCCTACGAGCAGTACTTC. It codes for CASSVGGQGAYEQYF.

The gene calls are TRBV19 and TRBJ1-1; D remains ambiguous. Germline V gene lookup returns CDR1 LNHDA and CDR2 SQIVND (reference sequence). The CDR3 is made up of 14 amino acids. Between the trimmed V and J ends, which lost 3 bases and 6 bases, there was a span of 14 bases. The CDR3 DNA reads TGTGCCAGTAGTATTCGGCAGTTGGCGGCTGAAGCTTTCTTT. This sequence encodes CASSIRQLAAEAFF.

This rearrangement joins TRBV3-1 (or the pseudogene TRBV3-2) to TRBJ1-1; TRBD1 matches 7 bases. Germline trimming cut 6 bases from V and 4 bases from J; bases unmatched to any gene: 8. The CDR3 loop spans 14 amino acids. Germline V gene lookup returns CDR1 LGHDT and CDR2 YNNKEL (reference sequence). CDR3 sequence reads: CASSLQGFVTEAFF. As DNA, the CDR3 is TGTGCCAGCAGTCTACAGGGGTTCGTCACTGAAGCTTTCTTT.